What follows is one T cell receptor (beta chain) and its context. Measured with immunoSEQ multiplex PCR; TCRdb has only the in-frame clones, and not every one. Counted here are approximately 60,000 clones, about 83% occurring once; the ten biggest clones make up about 7%. The sample originates from a study of T cell responses to AZD1222 COVID-19 vaccine. Study background: Analyses pooled second doses at about 4 or about 12 weeks.

CDR3 length: 12 amino acids. Germline lookup yields CDR1 SQVTM and CDR2 ANQGSEA. V was trimmed by 4 bases and J by 6 bases, leaving 13 bases between them. The chain employs TRBV29-1 and TRBJ2-7; maybe TRBD1 (6 bases). The source was peripheral blood, collected on day 0 of AZD1222 vaccination. The source of this sequence is an adult in good health. The CDR3: CSVAQGPSEQYF. Written as DNA, the CDR3 is TGCAGCGTTGCACAGGGTCCGTCCGAGCAGTACTTC.